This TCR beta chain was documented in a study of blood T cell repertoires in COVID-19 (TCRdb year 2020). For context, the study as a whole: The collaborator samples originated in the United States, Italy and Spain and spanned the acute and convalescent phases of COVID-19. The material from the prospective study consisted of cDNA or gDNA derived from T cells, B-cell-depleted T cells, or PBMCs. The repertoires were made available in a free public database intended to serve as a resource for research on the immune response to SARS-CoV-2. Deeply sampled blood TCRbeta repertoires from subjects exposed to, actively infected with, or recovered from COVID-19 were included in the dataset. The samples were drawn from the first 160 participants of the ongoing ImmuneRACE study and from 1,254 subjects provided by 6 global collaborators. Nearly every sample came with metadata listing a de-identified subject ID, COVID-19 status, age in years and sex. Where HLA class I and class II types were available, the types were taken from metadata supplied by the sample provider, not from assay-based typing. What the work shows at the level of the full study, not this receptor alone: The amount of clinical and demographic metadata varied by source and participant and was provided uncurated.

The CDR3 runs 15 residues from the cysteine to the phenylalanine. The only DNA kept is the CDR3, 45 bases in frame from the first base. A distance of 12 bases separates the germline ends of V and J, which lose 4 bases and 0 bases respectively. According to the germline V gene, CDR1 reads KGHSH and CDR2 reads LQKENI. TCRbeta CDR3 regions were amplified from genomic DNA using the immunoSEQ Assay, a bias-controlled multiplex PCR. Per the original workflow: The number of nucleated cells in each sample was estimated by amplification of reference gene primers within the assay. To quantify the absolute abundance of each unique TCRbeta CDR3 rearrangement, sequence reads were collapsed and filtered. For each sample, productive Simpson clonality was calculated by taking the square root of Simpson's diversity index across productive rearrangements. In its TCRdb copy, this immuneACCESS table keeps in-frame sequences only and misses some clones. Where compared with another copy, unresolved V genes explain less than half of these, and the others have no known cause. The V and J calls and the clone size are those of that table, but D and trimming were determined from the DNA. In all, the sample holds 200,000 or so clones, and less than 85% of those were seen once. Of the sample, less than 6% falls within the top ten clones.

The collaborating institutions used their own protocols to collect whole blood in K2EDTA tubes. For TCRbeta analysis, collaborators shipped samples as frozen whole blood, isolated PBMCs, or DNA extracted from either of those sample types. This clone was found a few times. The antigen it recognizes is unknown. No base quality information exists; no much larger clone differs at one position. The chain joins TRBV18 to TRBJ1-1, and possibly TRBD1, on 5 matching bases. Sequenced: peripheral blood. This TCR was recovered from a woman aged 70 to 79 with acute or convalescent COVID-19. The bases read TGTGCCAGCTCACTAGAGACAGTCATGAACACTGAAGCTTTCTTT. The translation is CASSLETVMNTEAFF.